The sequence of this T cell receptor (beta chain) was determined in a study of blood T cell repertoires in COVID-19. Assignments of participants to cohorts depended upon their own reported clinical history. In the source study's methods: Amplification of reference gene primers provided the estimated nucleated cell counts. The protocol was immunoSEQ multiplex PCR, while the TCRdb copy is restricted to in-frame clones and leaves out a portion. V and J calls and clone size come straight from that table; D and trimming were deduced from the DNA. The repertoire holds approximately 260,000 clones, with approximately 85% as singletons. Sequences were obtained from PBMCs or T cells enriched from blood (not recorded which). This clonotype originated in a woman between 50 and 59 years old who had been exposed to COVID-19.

The CDR3 spells CASRGLARNEQFF. The CDR3 DNA reads as TGTGCCAGCAGGGGACTAGCGAGGAATGAGCAGTTCTTC. The chain couples TRBV2 to TRBJ2-1, with 10 bases aligning to TRBD2. V was pared by 6 bases and J by 7 bases, with 3 bases of the junction left unmatched. The V gene's germline CDR1 is SNHLY and CDR2 FYNNEI. This CDR3 is 13 amino acids long.